This T cell receptor (beta chain) was sequenced in a study of sequential checkpoint blockade in melanoma. The treatment here: randomized to nivolumab then ipilimumab (arm A) or the reverse (arm B). No patient had prior DNA-damaging chemotherapy. The V gene's germline CDR1 is SGHTA and CDR2 FQGTGA. This CDR3 spans 15 amino acids. J gave up 2 bases and V 3 bases, and 6 bases lay outside the gene matches. The repertoire was sequenced with immunoSEQ multiplex PCR; TCRdb's copy has only in-frame clones and lacks some. This table holds more than 15,000 clones, 73% found once. The rearrangement uses TRBV7-3 and TRBJ1-2; TRBD1 agrees at 7 bases. Sequenced material: CD8+ T cells sorted from blood (inferred from file names), taken from a patient given nivolumab and ipilimumab in sequence. This sequence originates from a human donor with melanoma. The CDR3 nucleotides are TGTGCCAGCAGCTTTACAGGGGTTTCCAACTATGGCTACACCTTC. It is translated as CASSFTGVSNYGYTF.